A single sample gave rise to the 12 T cell receptor beta chains below, sequenced in a study of blood T cell repertoires in COVID-19. The table came from immunoSEQ multiplex PCR; TCRdb's copy has only in-frame clones and leaves some out. The sample lists approximately 40,000 clones, around 80% occurring once. Material: peripheral blood. Receptors were obtained from a human donor in a cohort sampled during active COVID-19.

The chain has TRBV18 and TRBJ2-7; 12 bases match TRBD1. With V trimmed by 6 bases and J by 6 bases, 3 bases remained unmatched. Germline V gives CDR1 KGHSH, CDR2 LQKENI. The length of the CDR3 is 13 residues. The CDR3 spells CASSPGQGAEQYV. The CDR3 nucleotides read TGTGCCAGCTCTCCGGGACAGGGGGCCGAGCAGTACGTC.

The chain recombines TRBV28 with TRBJ2-3; TRBD1 agrees at 7 bases. CDR1 is MDHEN and CDR2 is SYDVKM in the germline V gene. This CDR3 has 13 residues. The J segment lost 1 base and the V segment lost 5 bases, leaving 0 bases of the junction unmatched. CDR3 protein: CASSQGGTDTQYF. In DNA form, the CDR3 reads TGTGCCAGCAGTCAGGGGGGCACAGATACGCAGTATTTT. Together with reference TRBV28 and TRBJ2-3, the CDR3 gives the full variable domain: DVKVTQSSRYLVKRTGEKVFLECVQDMDHENMFWYRQDPGLGLRLIYFSYDVKMKEKGDIPEGYSVSREKKERFSLILESASTNQTSMYLCASSQGGTDTQYFGPGTRLTVL.

The V and J genes are TRBV6-4 and TRBJ1-3, with D possibly TRBD1 on 5 matching bases. This CDR3 spans 12 amino acids. V shed 10 bases and J shed 12 bases, with 19 bases lying between them. Germline-derived CDR1 and CDR2 are MRHNA and SNTAGT. As DNA, the CDR3 is TGTGCCAAGCGGGACCCCACCGGTAACATATATTTT. Translation gives CAKRDPTGNIYF.

This sequence joins TRBV7-3 and TRBJ2-2; 14 bases agree with TRBD2. This CDR3 spans 18 amino acids. CDR1 SGHTA and CDR2 FQGTGA come from the germline V gene. With 6 bases clipped from V and 3 bases from J, the junction kept 9 bases outside the gene matches. CDR3 region: CASSSPGLAGDHTGELFF. The CDR3 DNA reads TGTGCCAGCAGTTCACCGGGACTAGCGGGGGACCACACCGGGGAGCTGTTTTTT.

This clone was observed a few times. The chain is built from TRBV7-9 and TRBJ1-4; TRBD1 might be the D (5 bases). V was shortened by 1 base and J by 7 bases, with 13 bases between the two germline ends. This CDR3 is built from 15 residues. Per germline, CDR1 SEHNR and CDR2 FQNEAQ (reference sequence). CDR3: CASSLVAGPGEKLFF. The CDR3 DNA reads TGTGCCAGCAGCTTAGTGGCGGGGCCGGGTGAAAAACTGTTTTTT.

The chain is built from TRBV27 and TRBJ2-5; possible D gene TRBD1, 5 bases. The V gene's germline CDR1 is MNHEY and CDR2 SMNVEV (reference sequence). V was clipped by 4 bases and J by 2 bases, with 23 bases between them. This CDR3 has 18 amino acids. DNA of the CDR3: TGTGCCAGCAGTTCTTCTTGGGGCACCCAGCAAGGTCAAGAGACCCAGTACTTC. This sequence encodes CASSSSWGTQQGQETQYF.

The gene calls are TRBV28 and TRBJ1-3; D perhaps matches TRBD1 (6 bases). The V gene's germline CDR1 is MDHEN and CDR2 SYDVKM. CDR3 length equals 15 residues. CDR3 coding DNA: TGTGCTACTCTAAGGGCAGGGGATCTGGAAAACACCATATATTTT. This gives the protein CATLRAGDLENTIYF.

The chain employs TRBV11-2 and TRBJ2-7, with D perhaps matching TRBD1 (5 bases). The CDR3 length is 14 residues. The V end lost 1 base, the J end lost 6 bases, and 13 bases lay between the germline ends. The germline gives CDR1 SGHAT, CDR2 FQNNGV. The CDR3 region has the DNA TGTGCCAGCAGCTTAGCCCTCCAAGGGGCCGAGCAGTACGTC. It is translated as CASSLALQGAEQYV.

This rearrangement joins TRBV7-9 to TRBJ2-3; D possibly corresponds to TRBD2 (5 bases). Germline assignment: CDR1 SEHNR and CDR2 FQNEAQ (reference sequence). The CDR3 has 15 amino acids. Trimming took off 5 bases at V and 4 bases at J, with 16 bases between the two ends. CDR3 bases: TGTGCCAGCAGCACCTGGGAGAGGGCTGCAGATACGCAGTATTTT. The encoded protein is CASSTWERAADTQYF.

This clone was recorded only once. V gene TRBV30 combines with J gene TRBJ2-1, with 11 nucleotides matching TRBD2. Germline-derived CDR1 and CDR2 are GTSNPN and SVGIG (reference sequence). The ends lost 0 bases at V and 10 bases at J; junction bases unmatched: 5. There are 14 residues in the CDR3. CDR3 in amino acids: CAWSVKVAGGEQFF. CDR3 sequence (DNA): TGTGCCTGGAGTGTAAAGGTAGCGGGGGGGGAGCAGTTCTTC.

The chain links TRBV25-1 to TRBJ1-1, with 11 bases aligning to TRBD1. CDR1 MGHDK and CDR2 SYGVNS come from the germline V gene. The CDR3 runs to 15 residues. Trimming at V came to 6 bases and at J to 0 bases, leaving 3 bases not matched to a gene. CDR3 coding DNA: TGTGCCAGCAGGGGACAGGGGGGAATGAACACTGAAGCTTTCTTT. Encoded protein: CASRGQGGMNTEAFF.

The gene calls are TRBV7-9 and TRBJ1-2; 7 nucleotides align to TRBD1. Trimming removed 0 bases from V and 6 bases from J; junction bases left unmatched: 1. Germline-derived CDR1 and CDR2 are SEHNR and FQNEAQ (reference sequence). CDR3 size: 13 residues. CDR3 in amino acids: CASSLATGNGYTF. In nucleotides, the CDR3 is TGTGCCAGCAGCTTAGCGACAGGGAATGGCTACACCTTC.